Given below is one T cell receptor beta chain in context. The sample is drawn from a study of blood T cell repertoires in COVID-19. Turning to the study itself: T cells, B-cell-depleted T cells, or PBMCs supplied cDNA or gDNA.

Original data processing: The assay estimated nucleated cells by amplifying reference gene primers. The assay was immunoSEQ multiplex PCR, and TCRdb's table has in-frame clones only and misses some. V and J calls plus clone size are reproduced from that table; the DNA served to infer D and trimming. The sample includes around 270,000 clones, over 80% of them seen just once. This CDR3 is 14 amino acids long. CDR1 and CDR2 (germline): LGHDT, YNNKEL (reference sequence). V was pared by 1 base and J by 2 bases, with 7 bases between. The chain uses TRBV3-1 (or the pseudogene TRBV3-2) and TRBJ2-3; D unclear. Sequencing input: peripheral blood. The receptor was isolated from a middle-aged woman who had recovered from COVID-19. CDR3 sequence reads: CASSQAPDTDTQYF. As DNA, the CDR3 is TGTGCCAGCAGCCAAGCCCCAGACACAGATACGCAGTATTTT.